This TCR beta chain was obtained from a study of sequential checkpoint blockade in melanoma. Study summary: Patients were randomized 1:1 to nivolumab-then-ipilimumab or ipilimumab-then-nivolumab first-line. Both treatment sequences were followed by maintenance nivolumab.

Indicated treatment: randomized to nivolumab then ipilimumab (arm A) or the reverse (arm B). Patients had received no earlier DNA-damaging chemotherapy. Live CD3+CD8+ CD19− CD56− cells were sorted from PBMCs. CDR3 length: 13 amino acids. The germline V gene encodes CDR1 MNHEY and CDR2 SVGAGI. V lost 0 bases, J lost 4 bases, and 6 bases lay in between. Sequenced by immunoSEQ multiplex PCR; TCRdb stores in-frame clones only, minus some. The table shows about 17,000 clones, with 65% to 75% occurring only once. The sequence was obtained from a human donor with melanoma. The rearrangement joins TRBV6-5 to TRBJ1-2; D may be TRBD1 (6 bases). The sequencing here drew on CD8+ T cells sorted from blood (inferred from file names), taken from a patient given nivolumab and ipilimumab in sequence. The CDR3 spells CASSYSGGYGYTF. CDR3 coding DNA: TGTGCCAGCAGTTACTCAGGGGGCTATGGCTACACCTTC.